A selection of T cell receptor beta chains follows, all from one sample in a study of blood T cell repertoires in COVID-19. Sequenced by immunoSEQ multiplex PCR; TCRdb stores in-frame clones only, minus some. The data contain fewer than 60,000 clones, around nine tenths of them singletons. Sequenced sample: peripheral blood. All receptors come from a human donor in a cohort sampled during active COVID-19. Both conserved end residues are part of each CDR3. A D gene is named only where the DNA matches it firmly. Clone size is given for some rows only: seen once, a few or many times, or a class if the clone is expanded.

CDR3nt: TGTGCCAGCAGAGCACAGAGTGCAACTAATGAAAAACTGTTTTTT; CDR3aa: CASRAQSATNEKLFF; d_gene: NA; j_gene: TRBJ1-4; v_gene: TRBV6-5; abundance: NA
CDR3nt: TGTGCCAGCCGAACAGGGGGTAGTGGCACAGATACGCAGTATTTT; CDR3aa: CASRTGGSGTDTQYF; d_gene: TRBD1; j_gene: TRBJ2-3; v_gene: TRBV6-5; abundance: NA
CDR3nt: TGTGCCAGCAGCCAAGGGCCTATAAACGGAGCCCAAGAGACCCAGTACTTC; CDR3aa: CASSQGPINGAQETQYF; d_gene: NA; j_gene: TRBJ2-5; v_gene: TRBV4-2; abundance: NA
CDR3nt: TGCGCCAGCAGCCAAGCCCCCGTTAGCGGGAGGGCGCAAGAGACCCAGTACTTC; CDR3aa: CASSQAPVSGRAQETQYF; d_gene: TRBD2; j_gene: TRBJ2-5; v_gene: TRBV4-1; abundance: once
CDR3nt: TGCGCCAGCAGCCAAGTCGGGGCGGGAGGGGCACAATGGGAGCAGTTCTTC; CDR3aa: CASSQVGAGGAQWEQFF; d_gene: TRBD2; j_gene: TRBJ2-1; v_gene: TRBV4-1; abundance: NA
CDR3nt: TGTGCCAGCAGTTCCTTGGGGGGCTATAATTCACCCCTCCACTTT; CDR3aa: CASSSLGGYNSPLHF; d_gene: NA; j_gene: TRBJ1-6; v_gene: TRBV27; abundance: NA
CDR3nt: TGTGCCTGGAATGTGCGTCAAACAGGGTATGGCTACACCTTC; CDR3aa: CAWNVRQTGYGYTF; d_gene: NA; j_gene: TRBJ1-2; v_gene: TRBV30; abundance: once
CDR3nt: TGTGCCACCAGTGACCTTGGGGAGAACTATGGCTACACCTTC; CDR3aa: CATSDLGENYGYTF; d_gene: NA; j_gene: TRBJ1-2; v_gene: TRBV24-1; abundance: NA
CDR3nt: TGCGCCAGCAGCCAAGCAGGGTCGGCCTCCTACGAGCAGTACTTC; CDR3aa: CASSQAGSASYEQYF; d_gene: NA; j_gene: TRBJ2-7; v_gene: TRBV4-1; abundance: NA
CDR3nt: TGTGCCAGCAGCTTAGGGGGCGACTATGGCTACACCTTC; CDR3aa: CASSLGGDYGYTF; d_gene: NA; j_gene: TRBJ1-2; v_gene: TRBV11-2; abundance: NA
CDR3nt: TGTGCCACCAGTGATTTCTCGAATCAGCCCCAGCATTTT; CDR3aa: CATSDFSNQPQHF; d_gene: NA; j_gene: TRBJ1-5; v_gene: TRBV24-1; abundance: few
CDR3nt: TGTGCCACCAGCAGGGCAGAGACCCAGTACTTC; CDR3aa: CATSRAETQYF; d_gene: NA; j_gene: TRBJ2-5; v_gene: TRBV15; abundance: NA
CDR3nt: TGTGCCAGCAGTTTGCGGCGGGGTAGCAATCAGCCCCAGCATTTT; CDR3aa: CASSLRRGSNQPQHF; d_gene: NA; j_gene: TRBJ1-5; v_gene: TRBV27; abundance: once
CDR3nt: TGTGCCAGCAGTTACTCGACAGGGGGCTACGAGCAGTACTTC; CDR3aa: CASSYSTGGYEQYF; d_gene: TRBD1; j_gene: TRBJ2-7; v_gene: TRBV6-5; abundance: NA